The rows below give T cell receptor beta chains drawn from one sample of a study of T cell responses to AZD1222 COVID-19 vaccine. Assay used: immunoSEQ multiplex PCR; TCRdb lists only in-frame clones, some missing. The data contain fewer than 120,000 clones, about 90% of them singletons. Material: peripheral blood, obtained 28 days after the second AZD1222 dose. The receptors stem from an adult who received the AZD1222 COVID-19 vaccine. CDR3s include the opening cysteine and the closing phenylalanine or tryptophan. Fields, in order: J gene, V gene, clone size, D gene, CDR3 protein, CDR3 DNA. A D gene is named only where the DNA matches it firmly. Clone size is stated in some rows and not others, as once, few, many or a class when expanded.

j_gene: TRBJ2-2; v_gene: TRBV12-5; abundance: .; d_gene: TRBD1; CDR3aa: CASGLGQGRNTGELFF; CDR3nt: TGTGCTAGTGGTTTGGGACAGGGGAGGAACACCGGGGAGCTGTTTTTT
j_gene: TRBJ1-1; v_gene: TRBV5-1; abundance: .; d_gene: .; CDR3aa: CASSYRTPSAEAFF; CDR3nt: TGCGCCAGCAGCTACCGAACACCTTCCGCTGAAGCTTTCTTT
j_gene: TRBJ1-5; v_gene: TRBV6-5; abundance: .; d_gene: TRBD1; CDR3aa: CASSLDRGGNQPQHF; CDR3nt: TGTGCCAGCAGTCTCGACAGGGGAGGCAATCAGCCCCAGCATTTT
j_gene: TRBJ2-1; v_gene: TRBV7-7; abundance: .; d_gene: .; CDR3aa: CASSPWALGGRGNEQFF; CDR3nt: TGTGCTAGCAGCCCCTGGGCTCTTGGGGGTAGGGGCAATGAGCAGTTCTTC
j_gene: TRBJ1-6; v_gene: TRBV6-2/TRBV6-3; abundance: .; d_gene: TRBD1; CDR3aa: CASSYTGGDSRFWNSPLHF; CDR3nt: TGTGCCAGCAGTTACACAGGGGGCGATTCCCGATTCTGGAATTCACCCCTCCACTTT
j_gene: TRBJ2-2; v_gene: TRBV5-1; abundance: .; d_gene: TRBD2; CDR3aa: CASTGLASGTGELFF; CDR3nt: TGCGCCAGCACTGGACTAGCGTCGGGCACCGGGGAGCTGTTTTTT
j_gene: TRBJ1-1; v_gene: TRBV19; abundance: few; d_gene: TRBD1; CDR3aa: CASSHPDRGPELGTEAFF; CDR3nt: TGTGCCAGTAGTCACCCCGACAGGGGCCCCGAGTTAGGCACTGAAGCTTTCTTT
j_gene: TRBJ1-3; v_gene: TRBV10-3; abundance: .; d_gene: .; CDR3aa: CATSPSGNTIYF; CDR3nt: TGTGCCACCTCGCCCTCTGGAAACACCATATATTTT
j_gene: TRBJ1-2; v_gene: TRBV11-2; abundance: .; d_gene: .; CDR3aa: CASSLDHITYGYTF; CDR3nt: TGTGCCAGCAGCTTAGATCACATTACCTATGGCTACACCTTC
j_gene: TRBJ1-4; v_gene: TRBV18; abundance: .; d_gene: .; CDR3aa: CASSRNREGEKLFF; CDR3nt: TGTGCCAGCTCACGCAACAGGGAGGGGGAAAAACTGTTTTTT
j_gene: TRBJ2-2; v_gene: TRBV5-1; abundance: .; d_gene: .; CDR3aa: CASKRMGGVADGELFF; CDR3nt: TGCGCCAGCAAGAGGATGGGGGGAGTGGCGGACGGGGAGCTGTTTTTT
j_gene: TRBJ1-2; v_gene: TRBV15; abundance: .; d_gene: TRBD1; CDR3aa: CATSRGGTGGYGYTF; CDR3nt: TGTGCCACCAGCAGAGGTGGGACAGGGGGCTATGGCTACACCTTC